The present T cell receptor beta chain was sequenced within a study of blood T cells in healthy people across ages. Primed by a sample-barcoded 5' primer and a J-beta primer mix, a second PCR proceeded for roughly 7 to 11 cycles. TCRdb recomputed calls from the 5' RACE reads with MiXCR, one row per CDR3 protein. The sample shows 1.8 million or so distinct CDR3 sequences, approximately 39% of them seen only once. Study-level results: Possibly confounding the expanded clonotype changes was the fact that donor CMV status was unknown.

This clonotype was counted a single time. Its antigen remains unidentified. The junction differs from germline at one of its ends, possibly a read error. This CDR3 has 13 amino acids. CDR1 and CDR2 (germline): SGHTA, FQGNSA. The source is a human donor in good health. This sequence joins TRBV7-2 and TRBJ2-7, with D hard to call. The specimen was blood. CDR3 residues: CACSPPSSYEQYF. The CDR3 nucleotides read TGTGCCTGCAGCCCTCCTAGCTCCTACGAGCAGTACTTC. Combining the CDR3 with reference TRBV7-2 and TRBJ2-7 gives the whole variable domain GAGVSQSPSNKVTEKGKDVELRCDPISGHTALYWYRQSLGQGLEFLIYFQGNSAPDKSGLPSDRFSAERTGGSVSTLTIQRTQQEDSAVYLCACSPPSSYEQYFGPGTRLTVT.